This T cell receptor (beta chain) stems from a study of cytomegalovirus exposure and HLA in healthy donors. Study summary: There were some 81 million unique TCRs (from HLA-typed donors) in an early data release.

PCR amplification relied on 60 Vbeta primers (plus 13 Jbeta primers). Some clones are missing from TCRdb's copy, which holds only in-frame ones; the method was immunoSEQ multiplex PCR. The table records 200,000 to 250,000 clones, approximately 84% of them present only once. Whole-study findings and limits: Near-uniform donor sequencing depth was presumed by presence/absence analyses. In the analysis, some V segments, TRBV6-2 and TRBV6-3 included, were excluded as indistinguishable. A later analysis appeared to link common viral pathogens to several of the most significant clusters.

To note about this clone: The antigen is not known.

V lost 6 bases, J lost 2 bases, and 4 bases stayed unmatched. Germline-derived CDR1 and CDR2 are SGHTA and FQGNSA. The length of the CDR3 is 14 residues. The specimen was PBMCs. The chain uses TRBV7-2 and TRBJ2-3; 8 nucleotides line up with TRBD2. This clonotype was sampled from a woman in her thirties or forties in good health and CMV-seronegative. In DNA, the CDR3 is TGTGCCAGCAGACCGGGAGGGTACACAGATACGCAGTATTTT. This encodes CASRPGGYTDTQYF.